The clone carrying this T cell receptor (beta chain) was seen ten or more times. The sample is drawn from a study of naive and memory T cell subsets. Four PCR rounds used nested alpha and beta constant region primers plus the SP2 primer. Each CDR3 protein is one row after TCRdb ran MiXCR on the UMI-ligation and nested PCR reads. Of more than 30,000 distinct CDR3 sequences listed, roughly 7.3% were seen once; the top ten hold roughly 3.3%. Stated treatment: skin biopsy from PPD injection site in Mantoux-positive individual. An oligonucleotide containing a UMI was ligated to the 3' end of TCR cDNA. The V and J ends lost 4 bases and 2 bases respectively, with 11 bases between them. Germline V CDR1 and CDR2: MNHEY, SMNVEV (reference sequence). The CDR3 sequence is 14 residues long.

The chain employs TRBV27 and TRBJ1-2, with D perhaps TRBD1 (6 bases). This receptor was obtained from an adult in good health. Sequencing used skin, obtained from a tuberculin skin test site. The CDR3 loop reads CASSSLDRNYGYTF. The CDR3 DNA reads TGTGCCAGCAGTTCTCTGGACAGAAACTATGGCTACACCTTC.